This TCR beta chain was retrieved from a study of T cells after yellow fever vaccination. The V gene's germline CDR1 is SEHNR and CDR2 FQNEAQ (reference sequence). V was pared by 1 base and J by 4 bases, with 1 base of the junction left unmatched. This CDR3 comprises 14 residues. The study made its TCR cDNA through 5'RACE template switching. That step introduced a universal primer site along with UMIs. TCRdb independently ran MiXCR on the 5' RACE reads; one entry per CDR3 protein. Of just under 600,000 distinct CDR3 sequences listed, about 13% were seen once; the top ten hold over 12%. In this sample, this clonotype turned up a few times.

This chain joins TRBV7-9 and TRBJ2-1; TRBD1 matches 7 bases. The receptor comes from a man between 25 and 39 years old who received the YFV17D yellow fever vaccine. Sequenced here: PBMCs, sampled on the day of the yellow fever booster vaccination. CDR3 DNA: TGTGCCAGCAGCTTAGACAGGGGTTACAATGAGCAGTTCTTC. This translates into CASSLDRGYNEQFF. The full variable domain, rest sourced from reference TRBV7-9 and TRBJ2-1, is DTGVSQNPRHKITKRGQNVTFRCDPISEHNRLYWYRQTLGQGPEFLTYFQNEAQLEKSRLLSDRFSAERPKGSFSTLEIQRTEQGDSAMYLCASSLDRGYNEQFFGPGTRLTVL.